The clone carrying this T cell receptor beta chain was observed at least ten times. Its antigen is not identified. The sample originates from a study of human T cells and chemical hapten exposure. Study-wide points: Because they had alopecia, donors may respond immunologically unlike healthy people. Unchanged with DPC sensitization were TCRs above 1 in 1000 frequency.

Time point indicated: patch test 3, about 24 weeks after DPC sensitization. As to treatment: therapeutic diphenylcyclopropenone sensitization with weekly scalp DPC. Trimming shortened V by 0 bases and J by 2 bases, and 7 bases separated the two germline ends. The CDR3 is 14 amino acids. Germline CDR1 and CDR2: ENHRY and SYGVKD. As originally analysed: The median was approximately 89,000 TCRs per sample, ranging roughly 20,000 to 750,000. TCRdb reprocessed the RACE reads via MiXCR and lists one record per CDR3 protein. The V and J calls follow TCRdb's processing rather than the paper's. Among about 90,000 distinct CDR3 sequences, roughly a tenth were seen once, and the ten largest hold about 1%.

This material consisted of whole blood, taken in connection with sensitization to the hapten diphenylcyclopropenone (DPC). This receptor was obtained from a woman aged 25 to 39 with alopecia areata. Some clones in this sample may be carry-over from other donors' samples. The chain couples TRBV10-3 to TRBJ2-5, with a tentative D call TRBD1 (6 bases). The CDR3 bases are TGTGCCATCAGTGAGTCAACAGGGCAAGAGACCCAGTACTTC. Protein product: CAISESTGQETQYF.